The TCR beta chain described here comes from a study of brain metastases from non-small cell lung cancer. Overall study findings and caveats: In about 60% of brain metastases, T-cell clones were expanded compared with matched primary tumors. T-cell infiltration was lower in brain metastases than primaries (P < 0.001). Paired brain metastases and primary tumors largely shared TCR repertoires.

The CDR3 consists of 14 residues. After removal of 5 bases from V and 4 bases from J, the junction contained 8 bases not matched to a gene. Germline V gene lookup returns CDR1 SGHTA and CDR2 FQGNSA. Generated by immunoSEQ multiplex PCR, the TCRdb table keeps only in-frame clones and is missing some. This table has around 4,800 clones, more than 60% appearing once. This clone was seen more than once but under ten times. The target antigen is unknown. Material for sequencing was primary lung tumor tissue. The chain couples TRBV7-2 to TRBJ2-7, with 7 bases lining up with TRBD1. This clonotype originated in a donor aged 40 or over with non-small cell lung cancer. CDR3 bases: TGTGCCAGCAGCCTCCGACAGGGTTGGTACGAGCAGTACTTC. Protein sequence: CASSLRQGWYEQYF.